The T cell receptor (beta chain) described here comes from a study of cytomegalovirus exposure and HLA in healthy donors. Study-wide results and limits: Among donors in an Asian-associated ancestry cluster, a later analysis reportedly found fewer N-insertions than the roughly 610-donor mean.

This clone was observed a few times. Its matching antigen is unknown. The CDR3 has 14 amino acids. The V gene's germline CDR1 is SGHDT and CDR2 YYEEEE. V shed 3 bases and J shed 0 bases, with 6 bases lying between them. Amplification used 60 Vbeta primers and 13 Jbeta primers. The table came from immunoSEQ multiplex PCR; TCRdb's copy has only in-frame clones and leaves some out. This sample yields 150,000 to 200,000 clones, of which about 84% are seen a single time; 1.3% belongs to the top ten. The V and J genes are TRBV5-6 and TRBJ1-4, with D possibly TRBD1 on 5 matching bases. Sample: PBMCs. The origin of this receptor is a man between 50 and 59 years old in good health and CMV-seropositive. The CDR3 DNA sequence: TGTGCCAGCAGCTCGACAGCAACTAATGAAAAACTGTTTTTT. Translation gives CASSSTATNEKLFF.